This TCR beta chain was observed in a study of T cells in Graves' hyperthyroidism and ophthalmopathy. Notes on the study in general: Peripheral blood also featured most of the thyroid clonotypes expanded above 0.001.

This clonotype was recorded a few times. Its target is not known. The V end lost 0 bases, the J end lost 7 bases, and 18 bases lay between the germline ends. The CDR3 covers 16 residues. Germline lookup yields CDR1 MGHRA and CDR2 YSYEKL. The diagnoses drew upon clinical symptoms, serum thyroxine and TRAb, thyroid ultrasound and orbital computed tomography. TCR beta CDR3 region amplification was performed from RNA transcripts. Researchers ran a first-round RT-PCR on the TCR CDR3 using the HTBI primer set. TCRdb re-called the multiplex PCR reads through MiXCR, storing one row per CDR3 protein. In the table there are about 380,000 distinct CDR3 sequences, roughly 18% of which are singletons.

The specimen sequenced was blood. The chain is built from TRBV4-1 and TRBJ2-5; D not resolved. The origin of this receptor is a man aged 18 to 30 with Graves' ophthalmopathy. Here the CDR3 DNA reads TGCGCCAGCAGCCAAGATTGGCCGGGCTTCTTAAGGACCCAGTACTTC. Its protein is CASSQDWPGFLRTQYF.